These 10 T cell receptor beta chains were all obtained from the same sample, sequenced in a study of shared clonotypes between healthy human individuals. Measured with immunoSEQ multiplex PCR; TCRdb has only the in-frame clones, and not every one. The sample yields roughly 1 million clones, 65% to 75% seen once. The sequenced sample consisted of memory CD4+ T cells sorted from blood. Subset defined: CD45RA-negative fraction. The receptor source for this set is a man younger than 35 in good health.

The V call is TRBV7-9, the J call TRBJ2-7; 7 bases line up with TRBD2. The CDR3 length is 16 residues. The germline gives CDR1 SEHNR, CDR2 FQNEAQ (reference sequence). With V trimmed by 5 bases and J by 1 base, 11 bases remained unmatched. CDR3 sequence (DNA): TGTGCCAGCAGCCACCGCCAAGCGGGGCGTTCCTACGAGCAGTACTTC. Its protein is CASSHRQAGRSYEQYF. Supplemented by reference TRBV7-9 and TRBJ2-7, the full variable domain reads DTGVSQNPRHKITKRGQNVTFRCDPISEHNRLYWYRQTLGQGPEFLTYFQNEAQLEKSRLLSDRFSAERPKGSFSTLEIQRTEQGDSAMYLCASSHRQAGRSYEQYFGPGTRLTVT.

V gene TRBV6-4 combines with J gene TRBJ2-5; D gene ambiguous. Germline V CDR1 and CDR2: MRHNA, SNTAGT. CDR3 length equals 11 residues. V lost 6 bases, J lost 2 bases, and 4 bases lay in between. Written as DNA, the CDR3 is TGTGCCAGCAGGATTCAAGAGACCCAGTACTTC. It yields the protein CASRIQETQYF.

With regard to this clone: Other DNA sequences from this sample encode an identical CDR3 as well. This chain connects TRBV5-1 to TRBJ2-6; TRBD1 might be the D (5 bases). The ends were cut back, 2 bases at V and 2 bases at J, with 8 bases in the middle. This CDR3 has 15 amino acids. Germline V gene data show CDR1 as SGHRS and CDR2 as YFSETQ. The CDR3 here is CASSFQGAGANVLTF. The DNA of the CDR3 is TGCGCCAGCAGCTTCCAGGGTGCTGGGGCCAACGTCCTGACTTTC.

The rearrangement uses TRBV19 and TRBJ2-1; 7 bases map to TRBD2. The CDR3 totals 14 residues. Looked up from germline, CDR1 is LNHDA and CDR2 is SQIVND (reference sequence). Trimming removed 5 bases from V and 10 bases from J; junction bases left unmatched: 11. The CDR3 loop is CASSVTSDTREQFF. The CDR3 DNA reads as TGTGCCAGTAGTGTTACTAGCGACACCCGAGAGCAGTTCTTC.

This sequence joins TRBV7-6 and TRBJ2-5, with TRBD2 identical over 9 bases. V dropped 1 base and J dropped 5; count of bases not matched to a gene: 11. Looked up from germline, CDR1 is SGHVS and CDR2 is FNYEAQ. The CDR3 covers 17 residues. The CDR3 DNA is TGTGCCAGCAGCTTAGGTGGTTCTAGCGGGATCCGGGAGACCCAGTACTTC. Its protein is CASSLGGSSGIRETQYF.

With regard to this clone: The identical CDR3 is also encoded by other nucleotide sequences in the sample. The chain links TRBV29-1 to TRBJ2-5; no firm D call. This CDR3 region has 11 residues. The V end was cut by 4 bases, the J end by 4 bases, with 7 bases between. Germline lookup yields CDR1 SQVTM and CDR2 ANQGSEA. The chain's CDR3 is CSVGEGETQYF. In nucleotides, the CDR3 is TGCAGCGTTGGGGAAGGAGAGACCCAGTACTTC.

The rearrangement links TRBV12-2 to TRBJ2-1; no check of the table's D call, TRBD2, against the DNA was made. TRBV12-2 corresponds to a pseudogene. CDR3 size: 16 residues. The CDR3: CASRFPTSGTNNEQFF. CDR3 bases: TGTGCAAGTCGCTTTCCGACTAGCGGGACAAACAATGAGCAGTTCTTC.

This clone turned up a few times. The chain has TRBV7-9 and TRBJ2-2; 9 bases fit TRBD1. Trimming took 5 bases from V and 3 from J; bases not matched to a gene: 1. CDR3 length: 14 amino acids. CDR1 SEHNR and CDR2 FQNEAQ come from the germline V gene (reference sequence). CDR3 sequence (DNA): TGTGCCAGCAGCCGACAGGGGGACACCGGGGAGCTGTTTTTT. Translated, it gives CASSRQGDTGELFF.

Note on this clone: A junction end diverges from the germline sequence, so it may reflect a read error. The V gene is TRBV4-1, the J gene TRBJ1-2, with D hard to call. CDR3 length: 12 amino acids. The V gene's germline CDR1 is MGHRA and CDR2 YSYEKL. The CDR3 region has the DNA TGCGCCAGCAGCCAAGCTGCCGGGCTGAAGTCCTTC. Translating it yields CASSQAAGLKSF.

V usage is TRBV28 and J usage is TRBJ2-7; TRBD1 matches at 9 bases. The CDR3 is 16 residues long. V dropped 0 bases and J dropped 5; count of bases not matched to a gene: 8. Germline V gene sequence: CDR1 MDHEN, CDR2 SYDVKM. CDR3 protein: CASSLWGSQGAHEQYF. The DNA for the CDR3 is TGTGCCAGCAGTTTATGGGGTTCACAGGGGGCCCACGAGCAGTACTTC. The full variable domain, with the rest looked up from reference TRBV28 and TRBJ2-7, is DVKVTQSSRYLVKRTGEKVFLECVQDMDHENMFWYRQDPGLGLRLIYFSYDVKMKEKGDIPEGYSVSREKKERFSLILESASTNQTSMYLCASSLWGSQGAHEQYFGPGTRLTVT.